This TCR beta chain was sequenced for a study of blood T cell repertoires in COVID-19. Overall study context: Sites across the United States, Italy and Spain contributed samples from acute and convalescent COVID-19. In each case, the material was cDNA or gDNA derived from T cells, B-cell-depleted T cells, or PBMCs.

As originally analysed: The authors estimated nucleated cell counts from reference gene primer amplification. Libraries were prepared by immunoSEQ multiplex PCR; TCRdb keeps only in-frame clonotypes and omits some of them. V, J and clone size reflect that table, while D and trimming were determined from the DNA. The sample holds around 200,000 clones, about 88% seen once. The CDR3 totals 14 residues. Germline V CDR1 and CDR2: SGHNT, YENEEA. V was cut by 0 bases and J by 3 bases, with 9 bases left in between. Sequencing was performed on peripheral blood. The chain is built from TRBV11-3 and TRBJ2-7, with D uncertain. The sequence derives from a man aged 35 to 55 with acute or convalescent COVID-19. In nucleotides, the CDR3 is TGTGCCAGCAGCTTAGATGGCAGTAACTACGAGCAGTACTTC. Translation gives CASSLDGSNYEQYF.